The clone carrying this T cell receptor beta chain came up once. Assay: immunoSEQ multiplex PCR; the TCRdb copy retains only in-frame clones and omits some. This table has 130,000 or so clones, roughly 90% appearing once. The sample is drawn from a study of blood T cell repertoires in COVID-19. Looking at the study overall: Specimens from acute and convalescent COVID-19 originated in the United States, Italy and Spain. The analysed material was cDNA or gDNA that came from T cells, B-cell-depleted T cells, or PBMCs.

Germline CDR1 MNHEY, CDR2 SVGAGI. V lost 0 bases to trimming and J lost 0 bases, with 9 bases between them. The CDR3 sequence is 16 residues long. Sequencing was done on a sample of peripheral blood. This sequence joins TRBV6-5 and TRBJ1-3; D remains unclear. The receptor's source is a man between 65 and 80 years old with active COVID-19. CDR3 loop: CASSYSDGSSGNTIYF. CDR3 sequence (DNA): TGTGCCAGCAGTTACTCAGACGGGAGCTCTGGAAACACCATATATTTT.